The 3 T cell receptor beta chains in this list originate from one sample, sequenced in a study of technical replicates of blood from a few donors. TCRdb's copy holds only in-frame clones and misses some; the assay was immunoSEQ multiplex PCR. Of roughly 79,000 clones in the sample, 85% to 95% are singletons; the top ten hold 0.4% to 0.45%. The source material was T cells isolated from PBMCs. The source is a human donor in good health.

The rearrangement uses TRBV9 and TRBJ1-2; 9 bases match TRBD1. Germline V gives CDR1 SGDLS, CDR2 YYNGEE. The CDR3 consists of 15 residues. V trimming: 3 bases; J trimming: 6 bases; junction bases outside the gene matches: 9. CDR3 sequence: CASSAGTGIYHGYTF. In nucleotides, the CDR3 is TGTGCCAGCAGCGCCGGGACAGGGATTTATCATGGCTACACCTTC.

The genes are TRBV29-1 and TRBJ2-1; 11 bases are a match to TRBD1. V lost 7 bases, J lost 7 bases, and 9 bases stayed unmatched. The CDR3 is 14 residues long. The germline CDR1 and CDR2 sequences are SQVTM and ANQGSEA. The CDR3 here is CSETPGQGVNEQFF. The CDR3 DNA follows: TGCAGCGAAACACCGGGACAGGGGGTAAATGAGCAGTTCTTC.

The CDR3 DNA sequence: TGTGCCAGCAGTCGGACGGGGGGGAACACTGAAGCTTTCTTT. Amino acid sequence: CASSRTGGNTEAFF. The rearrangement links TRBV6-5 to TRBJ1-1; D possibly corresponds to TRBD1 (5 bases). This CDR3 region has 14 residues. Germline V CDR1 and CDR2: MNHEY, SVGAGI. Trimming left V 5 bases short and J 1 base short, with 11 bases between.